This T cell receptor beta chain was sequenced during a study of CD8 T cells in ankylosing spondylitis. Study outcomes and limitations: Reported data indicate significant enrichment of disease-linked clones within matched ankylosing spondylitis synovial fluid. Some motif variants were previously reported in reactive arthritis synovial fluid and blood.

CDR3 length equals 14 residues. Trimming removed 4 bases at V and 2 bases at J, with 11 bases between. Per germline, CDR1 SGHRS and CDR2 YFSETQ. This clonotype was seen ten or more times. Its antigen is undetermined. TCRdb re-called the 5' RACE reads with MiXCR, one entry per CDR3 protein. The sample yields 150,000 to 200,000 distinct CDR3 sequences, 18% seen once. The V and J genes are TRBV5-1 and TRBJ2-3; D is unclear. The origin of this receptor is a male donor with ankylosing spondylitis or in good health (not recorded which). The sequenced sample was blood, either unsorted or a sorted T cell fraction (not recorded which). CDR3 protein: CASSATLYTDTQYF. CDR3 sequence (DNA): TGCGCCAGCAGCGCAACCTTGTACACAGATACGCAGTATTTT.